The next 29 T cell receptor beta chains were all read from a single sample in a study of OX40 agonist ivuxolimab in advanced cancers. The data were produced by immunoSEQ multiplex PCR, yet TCRdb's version contains in-frame clones alone and is incomplete. The sample contains about 48,000 clones, roughly 91% of which appear only once. Sequences were derived from CD4+ or CD8+ T cells sorted from blood, sampled in a trial of the OX40 agonist ivuxolimab. These receptors were taken from an adult with an advanced solid tumor such as melanoma, head and neck, liver or kidney cancer.

This chain uses TRBV7-9 with TRBJ2-1, with 7 bases lining up with TRBD1. The length of the CDR3 is 17 residues. Trimming removed 2 bases from V and 8 bases from J; junction bases left unmatched: 15. Germline V gene lookup returns CDR1 SEHNR and CDR2 FQNEAQ (reference sequence). CDR3 sequence reads: CASSLWLGGSAVDEQFF. The CDR3 nucleotides are TGTGCCAGCAGCTTATGGTTAGGGGGCAGCGCCGTCGATGAGCAGTTCTTC.

This rearrangement joins TRBV27 to TRBJ2-5; D might be TRBD2 (5 bases). Germline V gives CDR1 MNHEY, CDR2 SMNVEV (reference sequence). Trimming took 2 bases from V and 5 from J, leaving 12 bases between them. The CDR3 consists of 14 residues. The CDR3 reads CASSLGSGRETQYF. In nucleotides, the CDR3 is TGTGCCAGCAGTTTAGGGAGCGGTAGGGAGACCCAGTACTTC.

In its sample, this clone is medium-sized. The V gene is TRBV7-9, the J gene TRBJ2-7, with D unresolved. Germline V gene lookup returns CDR1 SEHNR and CDR2 FQNEAQ (reference sequence). This CDR3 is 12 amino acids long. Trimming removed 4 bases from V and 3 bases from J, with 7 bases in between. The CDR3 protein is CASSSGIYEQYF. The CDR3 DNA is TGTGCCAGCAGCTCCGGTATCTACGAGCAGTACTTC.

In this sample, this clone turned up once. CDR3 nucleotide sequence: TGTGCCAGCAGCCCCGACACTGAAGCTTTCTTT. Its protein product is CASSPDTEAFF. The chain links TRBV11-2 to TRBJ1-1; the D is unclear. This CDR3 contains 11 residues. The germline gives CDR1 SGHAT, CDR2 FQNNGV. V was cut by 5 bases and J by 3 bases, with 4 bases left in between.

This clone was counted a single time. This sequence joins TRBV27 and TRBJ1-2; weak D call: TRBD1 (6 bases). From germline, CDR1 is MNHEY and CDR2 SMNVEV (reference sequence). V was clipped by 5 bases and J by 3 bases, with 16 bases between them. The CDR3 is 15 amino acids. CDR3 protein: CASSLDSGAYYGYTF. DNA for the CDR3: TGTGCCAGCAGTCTAGATTCAGGGGCGTACTATGGCTACACCTTC.

V is TRBV4-1 and J is TRBJ1-5; D call uncertain. Trimming pared 0 bases from V and 1 base from J, leaving 7 bases between. This CDR3 has 15 amino acids. Germline V lookup: CDR1 MGHRA, CDR2 YSYEKL. CDR3 in amino acids: CASSQENLSNQPQHF. In nucleotides, the CDR3 is TGCGCCAGCAGCCAAGAGAACTTGAGCAATCAGCCCCAGCATTTT.

The V and J genes are TRBV29-1 and TRBJ2-5; D is ambiguous. V was clipped by 3 bases and J by 5 bases, with 13 bases between them. The germline gives CDR1 SQVTM, CDR2 ANQGSEA. CDR3 length equals 13 residues. The CDR3 DNA reads TGCAGCGTTGAGGGCGGTAGGGTGGAGACCCAGTACTTC. Its protein product is CSVEGGRVETQYF.

The table lists this clone with a few counts. The chain links TRBV27 to TRBJ2-7; D is ambiguous. The CDR3 sequence is 14 residues long. Trimming took 2 bases from V and 2 from J, leaving 10 bases between them. The germline V gene has CDR1 MNHEY and CDR2 SMNVEV (reference sequence). CDR3 in DNA: TGTGCCAGCAGTTTAGACGGTGTAACCTACGAGCAGTACTTC. Amino acids: CASSLDGVTYEQYF.

V usage is TRBV6-4 and J usage is TRBJ2-3; 8 positions match TRBD2. The CDR3 covers 16 residues. After removal of 3 bases from V and 0 bases from J, the junction contained 5 bases not matched to a gene. Germline CDR1 reads MRHNA; CDR2 reads SNTAGT. CDR3 protein: CASSEASGGSTDTQYF. DNA of the CDR3: TGTGCCAGCAGTGAGGCCAGCGGGGGAAGCACAGATACGCAGTATTTT.

The CDR3: CASSQVTGNGYTF. CDR3 DNA: TGTGCCAGCAGCCAAGTGACAGGGAACGGCTACACCTTC. The chain joins TRBV14 to TRBJ1-2, with 7 bases identical to TRBD1. J was trimmed by 8 bases and V by 1 base; bases with no gene match: 4. The CDR3 is 13 amino acids. Germline CDR1 and CDR2: SGHDN and FVKESK.

V gene TRBV27 combines with J gene TRBJ2-3; D is unclear. Germline V gene lookup returns CDR1 MNHEY and CDR2 SMNVEV (reference sequence). The CDR3 spans 14 residues. V lost 6 bases and J 3 bases, leaving 13 bases between the germline ends. The chain's CDR3 is CASSPSPRTDTQYF. DNA for the CDR3: TGTGCCAGCAGCCCGTCTCCGAGGACAGATACGCAGTATTTT.

The V gene is TRBV7-8, the J gene TRBJ2-7, with 8 bases identical to TRBD1. Unmatched junction bases numbered 9, after V lost 2 bases and J lost 12 bases. CDR3 length equals 13 residues. Germline CDR1 and CDR2: SGHVS and FQNEAQ. The CDR3 DNA sequence: TGTGCCAGCAGCTTAACTTCCGGGGACAGGATGTACTTC. Translated: CASSLTSGDRMYF.

This chain uses TRBV19 with TRBJ1-5, with TRBD1 as a possible D gene (5 bases). This CDR3 spans 18 amino acids. V lost 0 bases, J lost 1 base, and 16 bases lay in between. Germline-derived CDR1 and CDR2 are LNHDA and SQIVND (reference sequence). CDR3 sequence: CASSIDSPGYRSNQPQHF. The CDR3, as DNA: TGTGCCAGTAGTATAGACTCCCCAGGGTATAGGAGCAATCAGCCCCAGCATTTT.

The V call is TRBV11-2, the J call TRBJ2-2; D is unclear. V was cut by 6 bases and J by 0 bases, with 8 bases left in between. The CDR3 contains 14 residues. CDR1 and CDR2 (germline): SGHAT, FQNNGV. The CDR3 loop is CASSSPANTGELFF. DNA for the CDR3: TGTGCCAGCAGTTCTCCCGCGAACACCGGGGAGCTGTTTTTT.

This chain connects TRBV27 to TRBJ1-1; 7 bases match TRBD1. Germline trimming cut 4 bases from V and 3 bases from J; bases unmatched to any gene: 17. From germline, CDR1 is MNHEY and CDR2 SMNVEV (reference sequence). The CDR3 spans 18 residues. This CDR3 reads CASSSPRHSPDRDTEAFF. The CDR3 coding sequence is TGTGCCAGCAGTTCTCCCCGACACTCACCTGACAGGGACACTGAAGCTTTCTTT.

This chain links TRBV27 with TRBJ2-7; 7 bases align to TRBD1. The length of the CDR3 is 14 residues. J lost 3 bases, V lost 4 bases, and 6 bases had no gene match. In germline, CDR1 is MNHEY, CDR2 SMNVEV (reference sequence). This chain's CDR3 is CASSWSGQNYEQYF. CDR3 in DNA: TGTGCCAGCAGTTGGTCGGGACAGAACTACGAGCAGTACTTC.

This rearrangement joins TRBV14 to TRBJ2-1; D remains unclear. The germline V and J ends were trimmed by 6 bases and 6 bases, with 9 bases remaining between them. The CDR3 extends over 12 amino acids. The germline V gene has CDR1 SGHDN and CDR2 FVKESK. CDR3 amino acids: CASRDLANEQFF. CDR3 bases: TGTGCCAGCAGAGATTTAGCCAATGAGCAGTTCTTC.

The V gene is TRBV28, the J gene TRBJ1-4; 10 nucleotides agree with TRBD1. The germline V gene has CDR1 MDHEN and CDR2 SYDVKM. Trimming cost V 7 bases and J 6 bases; bases outside gene matches: 5. There are 14 residues in the CDR3. The CDR3 loop reads CASTRQGAYEKLFF. The CDR3 DNA sequence: TGTGCCAGCACTCGACAGGGGGCTTATGAAAAACTGTTTTTT.

This chain connects TRBV14 to TRBJ2-2; tentatively, D is TRBD1 (6 bases). The CDR3 loop spans 17 amino acids. Germline CDR1 reads SGHDN; CDR2 reads FVKESK. V lost 1 base and J lost 5, with 17 bases in between. CDR3 sequence: CASSQGQGSFRTGELFF. The CDR3 DNA reads TGTGCCAGCAGCCAAGGGCAGGGGTCATTTAGGACCGGGGAGCTGTTTTTT.

V usage is TRBV27 and J usage is TRBJ1-5; 7 bases are shared with TRBD1. This CDR3 comprises 14 residues. Germline CDR1 MNHEY, CDR2 SMNVEV (reference sequence). The junction had 4 bases not matched to a gene; V was cut back by 2 bases and J by 6 bases. CDR3 amino acids: CASSLHRGGQPQHF. The CDR3 nucleotides are TGTGCCAGCAGTTTACACAGGGGAGGTCAGCCCCAGCATTTT.

The J gene is TRBJ1-4, the V gene TRBV18; a possible D gene is TRBD1 (6 bases). The CDR3 is made up of 16 amino acids. The germline V gene encodes CDR1 KGHSH and CDR2 LQKENI. The V end was cut by 0 bases, the J end by 3 bases, with 11 bases between. CDR3 region: CASSPPIGTPNEKLFF. Written as DNA, the CDR3 is TGTGCCAGCTCACCACCTATAGGGACACCTAATGAAAAACTGTTTTTT.

V and J are TRBV11-2 and TRBJ1-5; 7 bases map to TRBD1. The V segment lost 3 bases and the J segment 3 bases; nucleotides outside the gene matches: 2. The CDR3 loop spans 14 amino acids. In germline, CDR1 is SGHAT, CDR2 FQNNGV. The CDR3: CASSLTGFNQPQHF. The CDR3, as DNA: TGTGCCAGCAGCTTGACAGGGTTCAATCAGCCCCAGCATTTT.

This chain connects TRBV27 to TRBJ2-7, with D perhaps being TRBD1 or TRBD2 (5 bases each). V shed 5 bases and J shed 2 bases, with 16 bases lying between them. From germline, CDR1 is MNHEY and CDR2 SMNVEV (reference sequence). The CDR3 length is 15 residues. CDR3 bases: TGTGCCAGCAGTACCTACACCGGGACGCCCTACGAGCAGTACTTC. Translation gives CASSTYTGTPYEQYF.

The chain combines TRBV30 with TRBJ1-5; TRBD1 might be the D (5 bases). Germline V gene sequence: CDR1 GTSNPN, CDR2 SVGIG (reference sequence). This CDR3 has 15 residues. Trimming stripped 8 bases from V and 0 bases from J, with 17 bases between. CDR3 sequence (DNA): TGTGCCGGAAGTACCGGGACCTCTAGCAATCAGCCCCAGCATTTT. Translation gives CAGSTGTSSNQPQHF.

This chain connects TRBV7-9 to TRBJ2-5; unclear D gene. V was clipped by 0 bases and J by 2 bases, with 10 bases between them. The CDR3 sequence is 15 residues long. Germline CDR1 is SEHNR and CDR2 is FQNEAQ (reference sequence). The DNA of the CDR3 is TGTGCCAGCAGCTTAGCCCAAGGGCCTCAAGAGACCCAGTACTTC. This codes for CASSLAQGPQETQYF.

This sequence joins TRBV11-3 and TRBJ2-1; 8 positions match TRBD2. From germline, CDR1 is SGHNT and CDR2 YENEEA. The V and J ends lost 3 bases and 4 bases, in that order; junction bases with no gene match: 2. The CDR3 runs to 14 residues. The CDR3 DNA sequence: TGTGCCAGCAGCTTGAGCGGGGGATACAATGAGCAGTTCTTC. The encoded protein is CASSLSGGYNEQFF.

This clone appeared a single time. The chain links TRBV6-4 to TRBJ2-1; TRBD2 matches 9 bases. Unmatched junction bases numbered 2, after V lost 2 bases and J lost 9 bases. Germline CDR1 reads MRHNA; CDR2 reads SNTAGT. This CDR3 has 13 amino acids. CDR3 coding DNA: TGTGCCAGCAGTGACGGCGGGGGGGGTGAGCAGTTCTTC. Protein: CASSDGGGGEQFF.

The chain couples TRBV11-1 to TRBJ2-7; 10 bases are a match to TRBD2. V was pared by 1 base and J by 6 bases, with 3 bases of the junction left unmatched. CDR3 length: 14 residues. In germline, CDR1 is SGHAT, CDR2 FQDESV (reference sequence). This CDR3 is CASSLVGTSVEQYF. The CDR3, as DNA: TGTGCCAGCAGCTTAGTAGGGACTAGCGTCGAGCAGTACTTC.

V is TRBV6-1 and J is TRBJ1-6; unclear D gene. The CDR3 contains 14 residues. Germline CDR1 and CDR2: MNHNS and SASEGT. V was shortened by 5 bases and J by 8 bases, with 13 bases between the two germline ends. In DNA, the CDR3 is TGTGCCAGCAGTTCCGTGGCCGGATATTCACCCCTCCACTTT. Translating it yields CASSSVAGYSPLHF.